This TCR beta chain was obtained from a study of CD8+ T cells in alopecia areata. Study outcomes and limitations: Lesional tissue from the scalp (especially in alopecia totalis/universalis) showed higher clonality than normal scalp. Scalp samples also yield sequences from resident alphabeta T cells of normal skin. Whereas mice showed it more clearly, TCR sharing across patients was murkier, possibly because of HLA.

Trimming took 7 bases from V and 4 from J; bases not matched to a gene: 7. This CDR3 spans 14 amino acids. Germline lookup yields CDR1 MNHEY and CDR2 SVGAGI. Indicated treatment: oral pan-JAK inhibitor, 5-10 mg twice daily. Alopecia areata patients gave lesional scalp punch biopsies and peripheral blood samples. This clone was counted a few times. Its antigen is not known. Sequencing used cDNA as its template, made by extracting RNA and reverse transcribing it. Generated by immunoSEQ multiplex PCR, the TCRdb table keeps only in-frame clones and is missing some. The data contain roughly 120,000 clones, about 50% of them seen just once; the ten biggest clones take up 0.45% to 0.5%.

The clonotype comes from a human donor with alopecia areata. This chain links TRBV6-5 with TRBJ1-2; 9 bases fit TRBD1. The specimen comprised CD4+ T cells sorted from blood, sampled at week 4, from a patient treated with tofacitinib. The CDR3 DNA follows: TGTGCCAGCAAAGCGGGACAGGGTGTCTATGGCTACACCTTC. It specifies CASKAGQGVYGYTF.